Sequencing of this T cell receptor beta chain was carried out in a study of beta chain features in type 1 diabetes. Study-wide background: Sorted cells examined across all samples numbered roughly 100 million.

The authors reverse transcribed all of the isolated RNA, so sequencing captured expressed TCRB transcripts. Naive, central memory and regulatory T cell samples averaged about 3.57 million reads. Data came from immunoSEQ multiplex PCR; TCRdb stores just in-frame clones and leaves some out. The repertoire holds some 250,000 clones, 27% seen once, with roughly 4% in the top ten. The CDR3 runs 16 residues. From germline, CDR1 is GTSNPN and CDR2 SVGIG (reference sequence). After removal of 1 base from V and 2 bases from J, the junction contained 6 bases not matched to a gene. This clone was seen ten or more times. Its specificity is unknown. General study results and limits: Across patients, naive, central memory and Treg TCRB repertoires exhibited apparently greater similarity than was observed across healthy donors. The study notes PCR might favor shorter templates equally in patients and controls.

This clonotype was sampled from a man aged 25-45 years in good health. This rearrangement joins TRBV30 to TRBJ2-2, with TRBD2 identical over 8 bases. Sequences were obtained from central memory CD4+ T cells from blood. The chain's CDR3 is CAWSALAASNTGELFF. CDR3 DNA: TGTGCCTGGAGTGCACTAGCGGCCTCTAACACCGGGGAGCTGTTTTTT.